The present T cell receptor beta chain was sequenced within a study of control samples from healthy donors and cancer patients. TCRdb's table, derived via immunoSEQ multiplex PCR, lists solely in-frame clones and lacks some. The sample yields 85,000 to 95,000 clones, just over 90% seen once. Germline CDR1 and CDR2: MNHNY and SVGAGI (reference sequence). V lost 7 bases, J lost 2 bases, and 11 bases lay in between. The CDR3 loop spans 14 amino acids. The sequencing sample was made of blood. This receptor was obtained from a woman aged 25-40 years in good health. V usage is TRBV6-6 and J usage is TRBJ2-2, with no clear D. The CDR3 spells CASILAGNTGELFF. The CDR3 DNA sequence: TGTGCCAGCATCCTCGCCGGTAACACCGGGGAGCTGTTTTTT.